The 24 T cell receptor beta chains below come from one sample, sequenced in a study of shared clonotypes between healthy human individuals. Using immunoSEQ multiplex PCR, the repertoire was profiled, and TCRdb retains in-frame clones only, with some absent. The data hold approximately 1.5 million clones, with 98% observed a single time. Source material: naive CD4+ T cells sorted from blood. Described subset: CD45RA+ positively selected. The receptors were gathered from a man aged 25 to 40 in good health.

J is TRBJ2-7 and V is TRBV5-6, with D possibly called TRBD1 or TRBD2 (5 bases each). The germline V gene encodes CDR1 SGHDT and CDR2 YYEEEE. The CDR3 length is 14 residues. The V end lost 5 bases, the J end lost 0 bases, and 12 bases lay between the germline ends. The CDR3 here is CASSRDGSSYEQYF. CDR3 nucleotides: TGTGCCAGCAGTCGGGACGGTAGCTCCTACGAGCAGTACTTC.

The chain recombines TRBV27 with TRBJ2-1; 7 bases are shared with TRBD2. Germline lookup yields CDR1 MNHEY and CDR2 SMNVEV (reference sequence). J was trimmed by 7 bases and V by 6 bases; bases with no gene match: 21. This CDR3 spans 18 amino acids. The CDR3 loop reads CASSQGFPSGGSVNEQFF. CDR3 bases: TGTGCCAGCAGCCAAGGTTTCCCCTCCGGCGGGAGCGTAAATGAGCAGTTCTTC.

As DNA, the CDR3 is TGCGCCAGCAGCCAAGAGGGACAGCCTTACTATGGCTACACCTTC. This translates into CASSQEGQPYYGYTF. The chain carries TRBV4-1 and TRBJ1-2, with 7 bases matching TRBD1. The CDR3 runs 15 residues. Germline V gene data show CDR1 as MGHRA and CDR2 as YSYEKL. V was pared by 0 bases and J by 3 bases, with 4 bases of the junction left unmatched.

V gene TRBV2 combines with J gene TRBJ1-1; no definite D call. CDR1 is SNHLY and CDR2 is FYNNEI in the germline V gene. The CDR3 spans 16 residues. V was pared by 1 base and J by 0 bases, with 12 bases between. The CDR3 reads CASSEEVWGVNTEAFF. DNA for the CDR3: TGTGCCAGCAGTGAAGAAGTTTGGGGAGTGAACACTGAAGCTTTCTTT.

The CDR3 loop reads CASSRGQGAAPDTQYF. In DNA, the CDR3 is TGTGCCAGCAGCCGGGGACAGGGGGCCGCCCCAGATACGCAGTATTTT. V usage is TRBV11-3 and J usage is TRBJ2-3; 12 nucleotides align to TRBD1. Unmatched junction bases numbered 7, after V lost 5 bases and J lost 4 bases. The CDR3 runs 16 residues. CDR1 SGHNT and CDR2 YENEEA come from the germline V gene.

The chain couples TRBV5-1 to TRBJ1-1, with D uncertain. The CDR3 loop spans 15 amino acids. Germline V CDR1 and CDR2: SGHRS, YFSETQ. The V gene lost 0 bases and the J gene lost 5 bases, with 14 bases spanning the gap. DNA of the CDR3: TGCGCCAGCAGCTTGGTAGACACTTTGCGGACTGAAGCTTTCTTT. This sequence encodes CASSLVDTLRTEAFF.

The rearrangement links TRBV6-5 to TRBJ2-3, with 9 nucleotides matching TRBD2. From germline, CDR1 is MNHEY and CDR2 SVGAGI. This CDR3 has 15 residues. V gave up 6 bases and J gave up 1 base; unmatched junction bases: 5. CDR3 sequence (DNA): TGTGCCAGCAGACTACTAGCGGGTGGCACAGATACGCAGTATTTT. Translating gives CASRLLAGGTDTQYF.

The V and J genes are TRBV5-5 and TRBJ1-1, with TRBD1 as a possible D gene (5 bases). The CDR3 extends over 12 amino acids. Germline values: CDR1 SGHKS, CDR2 YYEKEE (reference sequence). The V gene lost 4 bases and the J gene lost 11 bases, with 15 bases spanning the gap. The CDR3 DNA sequence: TGTGCCAGCAGCCCGGCGGGGGGTGTCGCTTTCTTT. Protein sequence: CASSPAGGVAFF.

V gene TRBV5-1 combines with J gene TRBJ2-5; no reliable D call. CDR1 and CDR2 (germline): SGHRS, YFSETQ. V dropped 4 bases and J dropped 7 bases, with 14 bases sitting between them. This CDR3 has 13 residues. CDR3 sequence reads: CASSPGTPGTQYF. DNA for the CDR3: TGCGCCAGCAGCCCCGGAACGCCGGGGACCCAGTACTTC.

This clone has a single count. V is TRBV2 and J is TRBJ1-1, with D uncertain. Per germline, CDR1 SNHLY and CDR2 FYNNEI. Trimming stripped 4 bases from V and 7 bases from J, with 13 bases between. This CDR3 is built from 13 residues. The CDR3 loop is CASSGTPRGEAFF. The CDR3 DNA is TGTGCCAGCAGTGGGACGCCCCGTGGTGAAGCTTTCTTT.

The chain links TRBV12-5 to TRBJ2-5, with D perhaps matching TRBD2 (6 bases). CDR1 is LGHNT, CDR2 FRNRAP, per germline. V lost 3 bases to trimming and J lost 3 bases, with 14 bases between them. CDR3 length: 15 residues. The CDR3 loop reads CASGFDRGGEETQYF. DNA of the CDR3: TGTGCTAGTGGTTTCGACCGGGGAGGCGAAGAGACCCAGTACTTC.

The V gene is TRBV5-1, the J gene TRBJ2-5; 7 positions match TRBD2. CDR3 length: 16 residues. Germline V lookup: CDR1 SGHRS, CDR2 YFSETQ. Unmatched junction bases numbered 7, after V lost 1 base and J lost 1 base. The CDR3 is CASSLTAGALQETQYF. The CDR3 DNA reads TGCGCCAGCAGCTTGACGGCGGGAGCACTCCAAGAGACCCAGTACTTC.

The rearrangement joins TRBV19 to TRBJ2-1, with TRBD2 matching over 15 bases. The CDR3 runs to 19 residues. J gave up 12 bases and V 5 bases, and 20 bases lay outside the gene matches. Germline lookup yields CDR1 LNHDA and CDR2 SQIVND (reference sequence). The CDR3 nucleotides are TGTGCCAGTAGTTCGCAGGGAGTCGGGACTAGCGGGAGGTTGAGACGGCAGTTCTTC. Its protein product is CASSSQGVGTSGRLRRQFF.

This clone was detected only once. The chain employs TRBV5-4 and TRBJ2-3; D gene uncertain. CDR3 size: 14 residues. The germline V gene has CDR1 SGHNT and CDR2 YYREEE (reference sequence). Trimming took 4 bases from V and 6 from J, leaving 15 bases between them. In nucleotides, the CDR3 is TGTGCCAGCAGCACGGGCACCCTGTTGGATACGCAGTATTTT. This sequence encodes CASSTGTLLDTQYF. Complete variable domain (other parts from reference TRBV5-4 and TRBJ2-3): ETGVTQSPTHLIKTRGQQVTLRCSSQSGHNTVSWYQQALGQGPQFIFQYYREEENGRGNFPPRFSGLQFPNYSSELNVNALELDDSALYLCASSTGTLLDTQYFGPGTRLTVL.

On this clone itself: Other DNA sequences in this sample translate to the same CDR3. The genes are TRBV5-1 and TRBJ1-5, with D hard to call. This CDR3 spans 13 amino acids. V was clipped by 2 bases and J by 1 base, with 4 bases between them. Germline V CDR1 and CDR2: SGHRS, YFSETQ. The CDR3 region has the DNA TGCGCCAGCAGCTTCGGCAGCAATCAGCCCCAGCATTTT. Encoded protein: CASSFGSNQPQHF. Full variable domain (rest looked up from reference TRBV5-1 and TRBJ1-5): KAGVTQTPRYLIKTRGQQVTLSCSPISGHRSVSWYQQTPGQGLQFLFEYFSETQRNKGNFPGRFSGRQFSNSRSEMNVSTLELGDSALYLCASSFGSNQPQHFGDGTRLSIL.

The chain recombines TRBV19 with TRBJ1-5; possible D gene TRBD1, 6 bases. The CDR3 spans 17 residues. Trimming took off 4 bases at V and 0 bases at J, with 16 bases between the two ends. Looked up from germline, CDR1 is LNHDA and CDR2 is SQIVND (reference sequence). In DNA form, the CDR3 reads TGTGCCAGTAGTACAACACAGGGCATCACTAGCAATCAGCCCCAGCATTTT. Its protein is CASSTTQGITSNQPQHF.

Concerning this clone: At the DNA level, this CDR3 is encoded by other sequences in the same sample as well. The chain employs TRBV5-1 and TRBJ2-3; D unresolved. Germline CDR1 is SGHRS and CDR2 is YFSETQ. V was cut by 0 bases and J by 4 bases, with 3 bases left in between. The CDR3 contains 12 residues. The CDR3 DNA reads TGCGCCAGCAGCTTGGAAGCAGATACGCAGTATTTT. Translated: CASSLEADTQYF.

Notes on this clone: Other nucleotide sequences from this sample produce the same CDR3. The chain combines TRBV5-1 with TRBJ2-3; TRBD2 might be the D (6 bases). The ends were cut back, 5 bases at V and 0 bases at J, with 10 bases in the middle. The CDR3 sequence is 14 residues long. CDR1 and CDR2 (germline): SGHRS, YFSETQ. CDR3 DNA sequence: TGCGCCAGCAGTCGGGAGACGAGCACAGATACGCAGTATTTT. It codes for CASSRETSTDTQYF. The complete variable domain, with remaining parts taken from reference TRBV5-1 and TRBJ2-3, reads KAGVTQTPRYLIKTRGQQVTLSCSPISGHRSVSWYQQTPGQGLQFLFEYFSETQRNKGNFPGRFSGRQFSNSRSEMNVSTLELGDSALYLCASSRETSTDTQYFGPGTRLTVL.

This chain connects TRBV30 to TRBJ2-7; 10 nucleotides align to TRBD2. V gave up 4 bases and J gave up 5 bases; unmatched junction bases: 5. CDR1 and CDR2 from the germline V gene are GTSNPN and SVGIG (reference sequence). CDR3 size: 13 residues. CDR3 DNA: TGTGCCTGGAACCTAGCGGGAGACAACGAGCAGTACTTC. Its protein product is CAWNLAGDNEQYF.

The CDR3 sequence: CARSFFSPQYEQYF. The CDR3, as DNA: TGTGCCAGAAGCTTCTTCTCCCCTCAATACGAGCAGTACTTC. The chain uses TRBV7-5 and TRBJ2-7. TRBV7-5 is a pseudogene. The CDR3 extends over 14 amino acids.

This clone occurred once. The V call is TRBV5-8, the J call TRBJ2-7; no reliable D call. The ends were cut back, 0 bases at V and 5 bases at J, with 15 bases in the middle. The CDR3 is made up of 15 amino acids. Germline CDR1 and CDR2: SGHTS and YDEGEE. In DNA form, the CDR3 reads TGTGCCAGCAGCTTGGCGCGCCGAGAGACCGACGAGCAGTACTTC. This sequence encodes CASSLARRETDEQYF.

The chain uses TRBV2 and TRBJ2-3; D is perhaps TRBD2 (5 bases). This CDR3 comprises 15 residues. V shed 5 bases and J shed 5 bases, with 17 bases lying between them. The germline gives CDR1 SNHLY, CDR2 FYNNEI. The CDR3 bases are TGTGCCAGCAGTCTTCGACGCCGAGCGGAAGATACGCAGTATTTT. Residues: CASSLRRRAEDTQYF.

The V and J genes are TRBV19 and TRBJ2-7, with a weak D call TRBD1 (6 bases). Germline V gives CDR1 LNHDA, CDR2 SQIVND (reference sequence). Trimming stripped 7 bases from V and 2 bases from J, with 12 bases between. This CDR3 is 13 amino acids long. The CDR3 nucleotides read TGTGCCAGTAATCAGGGGCCGACCTACGAGCAGTACTTC. Amino acids: CASNQGPTYEQYF.

With respect to this clone: This specimen includes other DNA sequences encoding the same CDR3. The chain couples TRBV19 to TRBJ2-2; 10 nucleotides align to TRBD2. The junction had 0 bases not matched to a gene; V was cut back by 2 bases and J by 6 bases. CDR1 is LNHDA, CDR2 SQIVND, per germline (reference sequence). The CDR3 loop spans 14 amino acids. The CDR3 DNA is TGTGCCAGTAGTATACTAGCGGGAGCCGGGGAGCTGTTTTTT. Its translation is CASSILAGAGELFF.